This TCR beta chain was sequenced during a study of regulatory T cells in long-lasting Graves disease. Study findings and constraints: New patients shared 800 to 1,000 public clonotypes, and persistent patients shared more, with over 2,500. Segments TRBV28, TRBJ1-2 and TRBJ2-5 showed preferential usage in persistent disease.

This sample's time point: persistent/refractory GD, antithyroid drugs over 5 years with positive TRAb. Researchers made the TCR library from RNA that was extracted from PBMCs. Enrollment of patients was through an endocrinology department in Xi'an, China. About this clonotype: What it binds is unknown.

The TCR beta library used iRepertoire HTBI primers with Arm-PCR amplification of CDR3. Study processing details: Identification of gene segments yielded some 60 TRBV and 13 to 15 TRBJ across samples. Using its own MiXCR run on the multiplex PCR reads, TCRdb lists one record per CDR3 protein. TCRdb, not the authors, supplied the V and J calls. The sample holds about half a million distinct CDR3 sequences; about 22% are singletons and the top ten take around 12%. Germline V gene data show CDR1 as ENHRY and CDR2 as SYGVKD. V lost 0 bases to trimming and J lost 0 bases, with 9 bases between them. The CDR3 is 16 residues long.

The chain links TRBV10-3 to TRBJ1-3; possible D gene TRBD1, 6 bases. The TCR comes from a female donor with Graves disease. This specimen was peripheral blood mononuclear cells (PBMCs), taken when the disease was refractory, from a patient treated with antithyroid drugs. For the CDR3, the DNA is TGTGCCATCAGTGAGTCGGGGGGCAACTCTGGAAACACCATATATTTT. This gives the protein CAISESGGNSGNTIYF.